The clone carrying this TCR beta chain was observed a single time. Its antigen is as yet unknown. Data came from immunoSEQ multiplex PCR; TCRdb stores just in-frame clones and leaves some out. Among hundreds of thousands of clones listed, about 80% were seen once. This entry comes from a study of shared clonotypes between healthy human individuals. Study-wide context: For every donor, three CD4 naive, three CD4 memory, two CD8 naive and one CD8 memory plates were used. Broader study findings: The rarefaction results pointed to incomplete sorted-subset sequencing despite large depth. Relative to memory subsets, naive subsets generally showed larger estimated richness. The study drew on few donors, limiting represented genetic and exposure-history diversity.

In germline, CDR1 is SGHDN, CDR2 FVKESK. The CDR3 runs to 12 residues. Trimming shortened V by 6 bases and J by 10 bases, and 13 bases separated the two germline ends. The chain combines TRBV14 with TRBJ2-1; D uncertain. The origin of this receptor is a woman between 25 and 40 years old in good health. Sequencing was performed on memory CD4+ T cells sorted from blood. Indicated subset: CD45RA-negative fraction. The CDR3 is CASSYLPGEQFF. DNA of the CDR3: TGTGCCAGCAGTTATCTCCCGGGCGAGCAGTTCTTC.